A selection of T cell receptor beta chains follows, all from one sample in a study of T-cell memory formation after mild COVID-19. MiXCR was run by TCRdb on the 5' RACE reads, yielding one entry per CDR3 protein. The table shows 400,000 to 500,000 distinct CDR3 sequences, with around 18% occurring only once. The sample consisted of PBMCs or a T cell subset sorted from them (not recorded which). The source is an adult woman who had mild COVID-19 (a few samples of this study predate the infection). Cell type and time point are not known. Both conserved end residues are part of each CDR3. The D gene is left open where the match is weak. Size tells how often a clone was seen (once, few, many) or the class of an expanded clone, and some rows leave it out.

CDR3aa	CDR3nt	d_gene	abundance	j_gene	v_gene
CASSLQSSYGYTF	TGTGCCAGCAGCCTACAGTCTTCCTATGGCTACACCTTC	NA	once	TRBJ1-2	TRBV12-3/TRBV12-4
CSARDEQYF	TGCAGTGCTAGAGACGAGCAGTACTTC	NA	few	TRBJ2-7	TRBV20-1
CASSLATGVGEKLFF	TGTGCCAGCAGTTTAGCGACAGGGGTAGGTGAAAAACTGTTTTTT	TRBD1	NA	TRBJ1-4	TRBV12-3/TRBV12-4
CASSLAHTGGETQYF	TGTGCCAGCAGCTTAGCCCACACAGGGGGAGAGACCCAGTACTTC	TRBD1	many	TRBJ2-5	TRBV7-2
CASSHDRGQGGYTF	TGTGCCAGCAGCCACGACAGGGGGCAGGGTGGCTACACCTTC	TRBD1	NA	TRBJ1-2	TRBV7-2
CASSRNRGSTTDTQYF	TGTGCCAGCAGCCGCAACAGGGGGTCTACCACAGATACGCAGTATTTT	TRBD1	NA	TRBJ2-3	TRBV6-6
CASSPLAEQYF	TGTGCCAGCAGTCCGTTAGCGGAGCAGTATTTT	NA	NA	TRBJ2-3	TRBV7-9
CASSISGASRSYNEQFF	TGTGCCAGCAGCATATCCGGGGCCTCGAGGTCCTACAATGAGCAGTTCTTC	NA	few	TRBJ2-1	TRBV7-9
CASSEMTEISGNTIYF	TGTGCCAGCAGTGAGATGACCGAAATCTCTGGAAACACCATATATTTT	NA	NA	TRBJ1-3	TRBV6-1
CASTTPGVDTQYF	TGTGCCAGCACCACTCCCGGGGTAGATACGCAGTATTTT	NA	NA	TRBJ2-3	TRBV6-5
CASSQVEGHEQFF	TGCGCCAGCAGCCAAGTAGAGGGGCATGAGCAGTTCTTC	NA	few	TRBJ2-1	TRBV4-1
CASRALGRSTQYF	TGTGCCAGCAGGGCCCTGGGCCGATCGACCCAGTACTTC	NA	few	TRBJ2-5	TRBV12-3/TRBV12-4
CSARDVHPQNTEAFF	TGCAGTGCTAGAGATGTACACCCTCAGAACACTGAAGCTTTCTTT	NA	NA	TRBJ1-1	TRBV20-1
CASIRGTGANEQFF	TGTGCCAGCATTCGGGGGACAGGGGCCAATGAGCAGTTCTTC	TRBD1	few	TRBJ2-1	TRBV12-3/TRBV12-4
CASSEGGRRGYTF	TGTGCCAGCAGTGAAGGGGGCAGGAGGGGCTACACCTTC	NA	NA	TRBJ1-2	TRBV2
CAIRGHSGNTIYF	TGTGCCATCAGGGGACACTCTGGAAACACCATATATTTT	NA	few	TRBJ1-3	TRBV10-3
CSVVPTGRGDEQYF	TGCAGCGTTGTCCCGACAGGGAGAGGCGACGAGCAGTACTTC	TRBD1	few	TRBJ2-7	TRBV29-1
CASSLKGTWEGYGYTF	TGTGCCAGCAGCCTAAAGGGAACATGGGAGGGGTATGGCTACACCTTC	NA	NA	TRBJ1-2	TRBV12-3/TRBV12-4
CASSPGRTGGGQPQHF	TGTGCCAGCAGCCCCGGTAGGACAGGGGGCGGTCAGCCCCAGCATTTT	TRBD1	NA	TRBJ1-5	TRBV12-3/TRBV12-4
CASRRQGDGYTF	TGTGCCAGCCGCCGGCAGGGCGACGGCTACACCTTC	NA	few	TRBJ1-2	TRBV12-3/TRBV12-4
CASSLGQSKVYEQYF	TGCGCCAGCAGCCTGGGACAGTCAAAGGTCTACGAGCAGTACTTC	TRBD1	NA	TRBJ2-7	TRBV4-1
CASSRLGLAGGRGSQYF	TGTGCCAGCAGCCGATTGGGGCTAGCGGGAGGGCGTGGGTCCCAGTACTTC	TRBD2	few	TRBJ2-5	TRBV7-2
CASIPRLAGADNEQFF	TGTGCCAGCATCCCCAGGCTAGCGGGAGCGGACAATGAGCAGTTCTTC	NA	few	TRBJ2-1	TRBV21-1
CASSTPTGGRPDTQYF	TGTGCCAGCAGCACCCCGACAGGGGGCCGCCCAGATACGCAGTATTTT	TRBD1	many	TRBJ2-3	TRBV5-6
CASSANRGGNQPQHF	TGTGCCAGCAGCGCAAACAGGGGTGGCAATCAGCCCCAGCATTTT	TRBD1	NA	TRBJ1-5	TRBV7-9
CATRAGTGVETQYF	TGTGCCACTAGGGCCGGGACAGGGGTCGAGACCCAGTACTTC	TRBD1	NA	TRBJ2-5	TRBV24-1
CASSLGIPGDTQYF	TGTGCCAGCAGTTTAGGGATCCCGGGAGATACGCAGTATTTT	NA	NA	TRBJ2-3	TRBV12-3/TRBV12-4
CAWSGGSHNEQFF	TGTGCCTGGAGTGGTGGCAGCCACAATGAGCAGTTCTTC	NA	NA	TRBJ2-1	TRBV30
CASRTAGQNIQYF	TGTGCCAGCAGGACAGCGGGCCAAAACATTCAGTACTTC	NA	NA	TRBJ2-4	TRBV27
CATSRVEGVTQYF	TGTGCCACCAGCAGAGTTGAGGGGGTGACCCAGTACTTC	NA	NA	TRBJ2-5	TRBV15
CASSLSRDRVTGTEAFF	TGTGCCAGCAGCTTGAGCCGAGACAGGGTGACGGGCACTGAAGCTTTCTTT	TRBD1	NA	TRBJ1-1	TRBV7-8
CASSQGGRETTDTQYF	TGTGCCAGCAGCCAAGGAGGACGGGAGACGACAGATACGCAGTATTTT	NA	few	TRBJ2-3	TRBV4-2
CASSGARSTDTQYF	TGTGCCAGCAGTGGGGCCCGGAGCACAGATACGCAGTATTTT	NA	NA	TRBJ2-3	TRBV2
CAWSVAQDRKAFF	TGTGCCTGGAGTGTAGCCCAGGACAGAAAAGCTTTCTTT	NA	NA	TRBJ1-1	TRBV30
CASMRQGALKLFF	TGTGCCAGCATGAGACAGGGCGCACTGAAGCTTTTCTTT	TRBD1	NA	TRBJ1-1	TRBV2
CASPTGEDYEQYF	TGCGCCAGCCCTACAGGGGAGGACTACGAGCAGTACTTC	NA	many	TRBJ2-7	TRBV5-1
CASSEEHGTGELFF	TGTGCCAGCAGTGAGGAACACGGAACCGGGGAGCTGTTTTTT	NA	few	TRBJ2-2	TRBV6-4
CASSQGGGSGTDTQYF	TGCGCCAGCAGCCAGGGAGGGGGTTCCGGTACAGATACGCAGTATTTT	NA	few	TRBJ2-3	TRBV4-1
CASSSMLGLAGDEQFF	TGTGCCAGCAGCTCAATGTTGGGACTAGCGGGGGATGAGCAGTTCTTC	TRBD2	few	TRBJ2-1	TRBV7-9
CASSPGEGYTF	TGTGCCAGCAGTCCCGGAGAGGGCTACACCTTC	NA	NA	TRBJ1-2	TRBV6-6
CASSPGQGRNEQFF	TGTGCCAGCTCACCGGGACAGGGTCGGAATGAGCAGTTCTTC	TRBD1	NA	TRBJ2-1	TRBV18
CASRFGGYGTGSNYGYTF	TGTGCCAGCAGGTTTGGGGGCTACGGGACAGGAAGTAACTATGGCTACACCTTC	TRBD1	NA	TRBJ1-2	TRBV12-3/TRBV12-4
CASSWPQGTQYF	TGTGCCAGCAGCTGGCCCCAGGGTACGCAGTATTTT	NA	few	TRBJ2-3	TRBV5-6
CASSRTGGTYNEQFF	TGTGCCAGCAGTCGCACAGGGGGGACCTACAATGAGCAGTTCTTC	TRBD1	NA	TRBJ2-1	TRBV6-2/TRBV6-3
CASRGLTYEQYF	TGTGCCAGCAGGGGTTTGACGTACGAGCAGTACTTC	NA	many	TRBJ2-7	TRBV7-9
CASSLIGQYSNQPQHF	TGTGCCAGCAGTTTAATAGGTCAATATAGCAATCAGCCCCAGCATTTT	NA	NA	TRBJ1-5	TRBV27
CASSLEGDPGGETQYF	TGCGCCAGCAGCTTGGAGGGAGACCCAGGGGGAGAGACCCAGTACTTC	TRBD1	NA	TRBJ2-5	TRBV5-1
CASSSRTGTNEKLFF	TGTGCCAGCAGCTCCCGGACAGGGACTAATGAAAAACTGTTTTTT	TRBD1	few	TRBJ1-4	TRBV9
CASSPNWGAEAFF	TGTGCCAGCAGCCCAAACTGGGGCGCTGAAGCTTTCTTT	NA	NA	TRBJ1-1	TRBV3-1
CASSVLAGAGYEQYF	TGTGCCAGCAGCGTATTAGCGGGAGCCGGCTACGAGCAGTACTTC	TRBD2	NA	TRBJ2-7	TRBV7-6
CASNLDRGINEQFF	TGTGCCAGCAACTTGGACAGGGGGATTAATGAGCAGTTCTTC	TRBD1	few	TRBJ2-1	TRBV28
CASRFRTGVTGELFF	TGTGCCAGCAGATTCCGGACAGGGGTCACCGGGGAGCTGTTTTTT	TRBD1	few	TRBJ2-2	TRBV5-5
CASSSGLAGGGTKNIQYF	TGCGCCAGCAGCTCGGGACTAGCGGGAGGCGGGACCAAAAACATTCAGTACTTC	TRBD2	few	TRBJ2-4	TRBV5-1
CAWSVPPTGGYTEAFF	TGTGCCTGGAGTGTACCCCCGACAGGGGGCTACACTGAAGCTTTCTTT	TRBD1	NA	TRBJ1-1	TRBV30
CASSPWQGDSPLHF	TGTGCCAGCTCACCGTGGCAGGGGGATTCACCCCTCCACTTT	TRBD1	NA	TRBJ1-6	TRBV18
CASSSTEVQYF	TGTGCCAGCAGCTCAACGGAGGTTCAGTACTTC	NA	few	TRBJ2-5	TRBV7-8
CATYNGELFF	TGTGCGACTTATAACGGGGAGCTGTTTTTT	NA	NA	TRBJ2-2	TRBV6-1
CAIRGDRVSYNEQFF	TGTGCCATCAGAGGCGACAGGGTTAGCTACAATGAGCAGTTCTTC	TRBD1	NA	TRBJ2-1	TRBV10-3
CASSQDWNYEQYF	TGCGCCAGCAGCCAAGATTGGAACTACGAGCAGTACTTC	NA	NA	TRBJ2-7	TRBV4-1
CSARSVGATQETQYF	TGCAGTGCCCGAAGTGTAGGAGCGACCCAAGAGACCCAGTACTTC	NA	few	TRBJ2-5	TRBV20-1